A single sample is the source of the 8 T cell receptor beta chains below, sequenced in a study of cytomegalovirus exposure and HLA in healthy donors. Primers for the PCR totalled 60 Vbeta and 13 Jbeta. Measured with immunoSEQ multiplex PCR; TCRdb has only the in-frame clones, and not every one. This table holds 100,000 to 150,000 clones, approximately 75% found once. The sequencing input was PBMCs. Source of these receptors: a man aged 25-45 years in good health and CMV-seronegative.

This chain uses TRBV4-2 with TRBJ1-4; D unresolved. The germline gives CDR1 LGHNA, CDR2 YNFKEQ. The CDR3 loop spans 16 amino acids. V lost 3 bases and J lost 7, with 18 bases in between. The chain's CDR3 is CASSHEAPGVFEKLFF. The CDR3 region has the DNA TGTGCCAGCAGCCATGAGGCACCGGGAGTATTTGAAAAACTGTTTTTT.

This clone was observed a handful of times. The genes are TRBV9 and TRBJ2-7; D unclear. Per the germline V gene, CDR1 is SGDLS and CDR2 is YYNGEE. The V gene lost 0 bases and the J gene lost 0 bases, with 10 bases spanning the gap. The CDR3 loop spans 15 amino acids. CDR3 protein: CASSVGAAVSYEQYF. Here the CDR3 DNA reads TGTGCCAGCAGCGTAGGGGCTGCAGTCTCCTACGAGCAGTACTTC.

The chain recombines TRBV6-6 with TRBJ2-3, with 7 bases lining up with TRBD2. The V gene's germline CDR1 is MNHNY and CDR2 SVGAGI (reference sequence). Trimming took 8 bases from V and 0 from J; bases not matched to a gene: 8. The CDR3 length is 15 residues. The CDR3 bases are TGTGCCAGCGGGGGGGAGTGGGGGAGCACAGATACGCAGTATTTT. Translation: CASGGEWGSTDTQYF.

The gene calls are TRBV27 and TRBJ1-1; tentatively, D is TRBD1 (5 bases). V gave up 2 bases and J gave up 8 bases, with 15 bases separating them. The CDR3 is made up of 14 amino acids. Germline CDR1 and CDR2: MNHEY and SMNVEV (reference sequence). CDR3 in amino acids: CASSLPGAIIEAFF. In DNA, the CDR3 is TGTGCCAGCAGTTTACCTGGGGCAATCATCGAAGCTTTCTTT.

This clone is a singleton in its sample. The chain combines TRBV5-1 with TRBJ1-2, with 11 bases that match TRBD1. J lost 4 bases, V lost 4 bases, and 6 bases had no gene match. Germline values: CDR1 SGHRS, CDR2 YFSETQ. The CDR3 contains 15 residues. The chain's CDR3 is CASSPGQGDGYGYTF. CDR3 sequence (DNA): TGCGCCAGCAGCCCGGGACAGGGGGACGGCTATGGCTACACCTTC.

This chain links TRBV5-1 with TRBJ1-1; 8 nucleotides line up with TRBD1. J was trimmed by 2 bases and V by 0 bases; bases with no gene match: 6. CDR1 is SGHRS, CDR2 YFSETQ, per germline. The CDR3 runs to 16 residues. The DNA for the CDR3 is TGCGCCAGCAGCTTGGCCCAGGGGGCGAGAAACACTGAAGCTTTCTTT. It translates to CASSLAQGARNTEAFF. Full variable domain (rest looked up from reference TRBV5-1 and TRBJ1-1): KAGVTQTPRYLIKTRGQQVTLSCSPISGHRSVSWYQQTPGQGLQFLFEYFSETQRNKGNFPGRFSGRQFSNSRSEMNVSTLELGDSALYLCASSLAQGARNTEAFFGQGTRLTVV.

A few counts support this clone. V gene TRBV6-5 combines with J gene TRBJ1-2; D may be TRBD1 (5 bases). The CDR3 totals 16 residues. V was pared by 4 bases and J by 3 bases, with 18 bases between. CDR1 is MNHEY, CDR2 SVGAGI, per germline. In DNA, the CDR3 is TGTGCCAGCAGTTTGTTGCCAGGGAACTTTGACTATGGCTACACCTTC. Residues: CASSLLPGNFDYGYTF.

The chain links TRBV28 to TRBJ1-3; TRBD1 matches at 7 bases. V lost 4 bases to trimming and J lost 0 bases; unmatched junction nucleotides: 3. Germline assignment: CDR1 MDHEN and CDR2 SYDVKM. CDR3 length equals 15 residues. The CDR3 region has the DNA TGTGCCAGCAGTTCTCCAGGGGGCTCTGGAAACACCATATATTTT. Amino acids: CASSSPGGSGNTIYF. The whole variable domain, remainder taken from reference TRBV28 and TRBJ1-3, is DVKVTQSSRYLVKRTGEKVFLECVQDMDHENMFWYRQDPGLGLRLIYFSYDVKMKEKGDIPEGYSVSREKKERFSLILESASTNQTSMYLCASSSPGGSGNTIYFGEGSWLTVV.